Following are 5 T cell receptor beta chains from one sample sequenced in a study of T cell responses to AZD1222 COVID-19 vaccine. Libraries were prepared by immunoSEQ multiplex PCR; TCRdb keeps only in-frame clonotypes and omits some of them. Of about 180,000 clones in the sample, 80% to 90% were seen once. The starting material was peripheral blood, obtained on day 0 of AZD1222 vaccination. Every receptor here comes from an adult in good health.

The rearrangement links TRBV4-3 to TRBJ2-7, with TRBD1 as a possible D gene (6 bases). Deletions cut 3 bases from V and 1 base from J, with 7 bases between. There are 13 residues in the CDR3. Germline V CDR1 and CDR2: LGHNA, YSLEER. The CDR3 DNA sequence: TGCGCCAGCAGCCATACAGGGTCCTACGAGCAGTACTTC. Encoded protein: CASSHTGSYEQYF.

A few counts support this clone. The V and J genes are TRBV6-5 and TRBJ1-1; D remains ambiguous. CDR1 is MNHEY and CDR2 is SVGAGI in the germline V gene. The CDR3 extends over 13 amino acids. V lost 6 bases, J lost 2 bases, and 10 bases lay in between. The CDR3 coding sequence is TGTGCCAGCAGGCACAGACATAACACTGAAGCTTTCTTT. This translates into CASRHRHNTEAFF.

The gene calls are TRBV4-2 and TRBJ1-1; a possible D gene is TRBD1 (6 bases). The CDR3 has 16 amino acids. Between the trimmed V and J ends, which lost 4 bases and 1 base, there was a span of 16 bases. CDR1 is LGHNA, CDR2 YNFKEQ, per germline. In nucleotides, the CDR3 is TGTGCCAGCAGCCCCATGGGGGGCACTGGGAACACTGAAGCTTTCTTT. Translating it yields CASSPMGGTGNTEAFF.

This chain connects TRBV6-2 or TRBV6-3 to TRBJ1-5; D is unresolved. Germline CDR1 and CDR2: MNHEY and SVGEGT. The V end lost 5 bases, the J end lost 2 bases, and 13 bases lay between the germline ends. This CDR3 comprises 15 residues. CDR3 region: CASSPTQRGNQPQHF. Here the CDR3 DNA reads TGTGCCAGCAGTCCCACACAGCGAGGCAATCAGCCCCAGCATTTT.

On this clone itself: This specimen includes other DNA sequences encoding the same CDR3. The chain uses TRBV9 and TRBJ2-1, with 9 positions matching TRBD2. With 0 bases clipped from V and 2 bases from J, the junction kept 0 bases outside the gene matches. The CDR3 loop spans 15 amino acids. Germline V gene sequence: CDR1 SGDLS, CDR2 YYNGEE. The CDR3 coding sequence is TGTGCCAGCAGCGTAGTAGCGGGAGCCTACAATGAGCAGTTCTTC. The encoded protein is CASSVVAGAYNEQFF.